What follows are 18 T cell receptor beta chains derived from one specimen sequenced in a study of early T cells in non-severe SARS-CoV-2 infection. In TCRdb, the 5' RACE reads were re-called with MiXCR into one record per CDR3 protein. The sample consists of some 61,000 distinct CDR3 sequences, over 10% of them appearing once. The sequenced sample was whole blood. These receptors were obtained from an adult who was a healthcare worker with PCR-confirmed SARS-CoV-2 infection or an uninfected control (not recorded which).

The chain couples TRBV6-5 to TRBJ2-2; 7 bases align to TRBD2. CDR1 is MNHEY, CDR2 SVGAGI, per germline. The CDR3 loop spans 14 amino acids. Trimming took 6 bases from V and 6 from J; bases not matched to a gene: 7. The CDR3 loop is CASRQTGRSGELFF. For the CDR3, the DNA is TGTGCCAGCAGACAGACCGGGAGGTCCGGGGAGCTGTTTTTT.

This clonotype turned up a few times. The CDR3 reads CASSSLAGATDTQYF. CDR3 DNA: TGTGCCAGCAGTTCCCTGGCGGGAGCTACAGATACGCAGTATTTT. This chain joins TRBV6-2 or TRBV6-3 and TRBJ2-3, with 7 bases fitting TRBD2. The J segment lost 3 bases and the V segment lost 4 bases, leaving 7 bases of the junction unmatched. The CDR3 length is 15 residues. The V gene's germline CDR1 is MNHEY and CDR2 SVGEGT.

This clonotype was seen many times. J is TRBJ2-1 and V is TRBV11-2; D remains ambiguous. Trimming took 10 bases from V and 5 from J, leaving 6 bases between them. CDR3 length: 10 amino acids. Germline CDR1 reads SGHAT; CDR2 reads FQNNGV. As DNA, the CDR3 is TGTGCCAACGGAAACAATGAGCAGTTCTTC. Translation gives CANGNNEQFF.

In its sample, this clonotype was seen a few times. The V call is TRBV27, the J call TRBJ2-7, with D unresolved. In germline, CDR1 is MNHEY, CDR2 SMNVEV (reference sequence). V shed 3 bases and J shed 4 bases, with 16 bases lying between them. The CDR3 covers 15 residues. This CDR3 reads CASSFASPRAYEQYF. For the CDR3, the DNA is TGTGCCAGCAGTTTTGCCTCCCCTAGGGCATACGAGCAGTACTTC.

This rearrangement joins TRBV6-1 to TRBJ1-2; TRBD1 matches 7 bases. Trimming cost V 2 bases and J 8 bases; bases outside gene matches: 8. CDR1 is MNHNS, CDR2 SASEGT, per germline. The CDR3 runs 14 residues. The CDR3 region has the DNA TGTGCCAGCAGTGAATCCGGGACAGCCGGGGGCTACACCTTC. It specifies CASSESGTAGGYTF.

In this sample, this clonotype turned up many times. The genes are TRBV25-1 and TRBJ2-4; 7 bases map to TRBD1. The germline V gene has CDR1 MGHDK and CDR2 SYGVNS. This CDR3 has 20 amino acids. The ends lost 4 bases at V and 0 bases at J; junction bases unmatched: 18. The CDR3 is CASSGTGVPPSVLAKNIQYF. In nucleotides, the CDR3 is TGTGCCAGCAGTGGCACAGGGGTACCCCCCTCCGTTCTAGCCAAAAACATTCAGTACTTC.

This clonotype appeared many times. J is TRBJ2-3 and V is TRBV6-4; weak D call: TRBD2 (6 bases). V gave up 0 bases and J gave up 6 bases, with 13 bases separating them. In germline, CDR1 is MRHNA, CDR2 SNTAGT. This CDR3 has 15 amino acids. CDR3 residues: CASSDSGGIGDTQYF. DNA of the CDR3: TGTGCCAGCAGTGACTCAGGAGGGATTGGGGATACGCAGTATTTT.

This clonotype came up a few times. This rearrangement joins TRBV7-3 to TRBJ1-1; TRBD1 might be the D (6 bases). The CDR3 extends over 13 amino acids. The V end lost 3 bases, the J end lost 5 bases, and 10 bases lay between the germline ends. Per germline, CDR1 SGHTA and CDR2 FQGTGA. Written as DNA, the CDR3 is TGTGCCAGCAGCTTCGTCACAGGGACTGAAGCTTTCTTT. Protein sequence: CASSFVTGTEAFF.

The V and J genes are TRBV7-2 and TRBJ2-5; 8 bases line up with TRBD1. Per the germline V gene, CDR1 is SGHTA and CDR2 is FQGNSA. V was pared by 5 bases and J by 7 bases, with 12 bases of the junction left unmatched. This CDR3 has 15 residues. The CDR3 region is CASSVRMTGASTQYF. In DNA form, the CDR3 reads TGTGCCAGCAGCGTAAGAATGACAGGGGCATCGACCCAGTACTTC.

This clonotype was detected only a few times. The chain has TRBV29-1 and TRBJ1-5, with a tentative D call TRBD1 (5 bases). CDR3 length: 13 amino acids. The V and J ends lost 4 bases and 5 bases respectively, with 12 bases between them. Germline V CDR1 and CDR2: SQVTM, ANQGSEA. The CDR3 loop is CSVAGGSDQPQHF. For the CDR3, the DNA is TGCAGCGTTGCCGGGGGATCCGATCAGCCCCAGCATTTT.

This clonotype showed up just a few times. The V and J genes are TRBV21-1 and TRBJ2-7. TRBV21-1 is annotated as a pseudogene. The CDR3 spans 12 residues. The CDR3 protein is CASSSHCEEQYF. CDR3 DNA sequence: TGTGCCAGCAGCAGCCATTGCGAGGAGCAGTACTTC.

This clonotype was detected a few times. The CDR3 region is CASSRTMGLAPQETQYF. CDR3 coding DNA: TGTGCCAGCAGCCGAACCATGGGACTAGCCCCTCAAGAGACCCAGTACTTC. This chain links TRBV21-1 with TRBJ2-5; the table's D call, TRBD2, has no DNA check behind it. TRBV21-1 is recorded as a pseudogene. The CDR3 loop spans 17 amino acids.

This clonotype came up many times. This sequence joins TRBV20-1 and TRBJ2-2; 10 nucleotides agree with TRBD1. Germline-derived CDR1 and CDR2 are DFQATT and SNEGSKA (reference sequence). CDR3 length: 16 amino acids. V trimming: 4 bases; J trimming: 5 bases; junction bases outside the gene matches: 10. The CDR3 DNA follows: TGCAGTGCTACCAGACAGGGGGCCCCGGGAACCGGGGAGCTGTTTTTT. Translation gives CSATRQGAPGTGELFF.

The table lists this clonotype with a few counts. The chain has TRBV9 and TRBJ2-2, with D unclear. CDR1 SGDLS and CDR2 YYNGEE come from the germline V gene. The CDR3 runs 14 residues. Trimming shortened V by 3 bases and J by 2 bases, and 8 bases separated the two germline ends. CDR3 amino acids: CASSGSVNTGELFF. The CDR3 DNA reads as TGTGCCAGCAGCGGTTCTGTCAACACCGGGGAGCTGTTTTTT. The full variable domain, rest sourced from reference TRBV9 and TRBJ2-2, is DSGVTQTPKHLITATGQRVTLRCSPRSGDLSVYWYQQSLDQGLQFLIQYYNGEERAKGNILERFSAQQFPDLHSELNLSSLELGDSALYFCASSGSVNTGELFFGEGSRLTVL.

This clonotype was picked up many times. This sequence joins TRBV6-5 and TRBJ2-7; TRBD1 aligns across 8 bases. This CDR3 is built from 14 residues. Germline CDR1 MNHEY, CDR2 SVGAGI. The junction had 3 bases not matched to a gene; V was cut back by 2 bases and J by 3 bases. The CDR3 sequence is CASSYGDRGYEQYF. The CDR3, as DNA: TGTGCCAGCAGTTACGGAGACAGGGGCTACGAGCAGTACTTC.

This clonotype has just a few counts. V and J are TRBV5-6 and TRBJ2-5; D call uncertain. From germline, CDR1 is SGHDT and CDR2 YYEEEE. The CDR3 covers 14 residues. V was trimmed by 1 base and J by 1 base, leaving 8 bases between them. CDR3 region: CASSLRQVQETQYF. The DNA for the CDR3 is TGTGCCAGCAGCTTGCGGCAGGTCCAAGAGACCCAGTACTTC.

A few counts support this clonotype. The V call is TRBV7-9, the J call TRBJ2-1; the match to TRBD2 covers 8 bases. The V segment lost 2 bases and the J segment 4 bases; nucleotides outside the gene matches: 7. Germline values: CDR1 SEHNR, CDR2 FQNEAQ (reference sequence). This CDR3 is built from 16 residues. The CDR3 nucleotides read TGTGCCAGCAGCTTAATCGTTAGCGGGGTTTACAATGAGCAGTTCTTC. It is translated as CASSLIVSGVYNEQFF. The entire variable domain, with the rest obtained from reference TRBV7-9 and TRBJ2-1, is as follows: DTGVSQNPRHKITKRGQNVTFRCDPISEHNRLYWYRQTLGQGPEFLTYFQNEAQLEKSRLLSDRFSAERPKGSFSTLEIQRTEQGDSAMYLCASSLIVSGVYNEQFFGPGTRLTVL.

The gene calls are TRBV7-9 and TRBJ2-3, with a weak D call TRBD1 (6 bases). Trimming pared 1 base from V and 9 bases from J, leaving 14 bases between. CDR3 length: 14 amino acids. Per germline, CDR1 SEHNR and CDR2 FQNEAQ (reference sequence). The CDR3 DNA reads TGTGCCAGCAGCTTAGATAGGGCAGGGACAACGCAGTATTTT. Residues: CASSLDRAGTTQYF.